This T cell receptor beta chain derives from a study of blood T cell dynamics during melanoma immunotherapy. Study context: Patients with metastatic melanoma got pembrolizumab or nivolumab-ipilimumab as first-line care.

On this clone: Its target is not known.

Method: immunoSEQ multiplex PCR; TCRdb's copy keeps in-frame clones and lacks some. The sample lists around 12,000 clones; 90% to 95% were seen once. Whole-study results and caveats: Among sorted CD8+ subsets, immune-effector cells had the highest clonality and cell-free DNA similarity.

Regarding time point: week 3, after first cycle of checkpoint inhibitor. Apart from a couple of fast progressors, RECIST 1.1 response was judged 12 weeks post-infusion. Patients had no prior systemic cancer treatment, immunosuppressants or other active cancers. Trimming removed 2 bases at V and 3 bases at J, with 7 bases between. The CDR3 length is 13 residues. Germline assignment: CDR1 MNHEY and CDR2 SVGAGI. The chain is built from TRBV6-5 and TRBJ2-5, with D uncertain. The TCR was taken from a human donor with melanoma. Sequences were derived from effector memory CD8+ T cells from blood, sampled from a patient treated with checkpoint blockade. CDR3 nucleotide sequence: TGTGCCAGCAGTTACATCTCTAAAGAGACCCAGTACTTC. Protein: CASSYISKETQYF.